One and the same sample provided the 29 T cell receptor beta chains below, sequenced in a study of T cell responses to AZD1222 COVID-19 vaccine (dated by TCRdb to the early 2020s). The sample's time point, from its label and the paper: about 28 days (+/-7) after the second vaccine dose. The protocol used for the library was the immunoSEQ multiplex PCR assay. The table was pulled from immuneACCESS by TCRdb, which kept in-frame rearrangements only. Such tables lose some clones; where checked, under half of the loss comes from unresolved V genes, and the rest has no known cause. The sample yields roughly 69,000 clones; about four fifths were counted once. Over 11% of the sample rests with the top ten. The specimen was peripheral blood, collected 28 days after the second AZD1222 dose. The source is an adult who received the AZD1222 COVID-19 vaccine.

The V and J genes are TRBV7-8 and TRBJ1-3, with D unresolved. Germline CDR1 SGHVS, CDR2 FQNEAQ. There are 13 residues in the CDR3. The ends were cut back, 1 base at V and 0 bases at J, with 1 base in the middle. CDR3 sequence (DNA): TGTGCCAGCAGCTTAGTCTCTGGAAACACCATATATTTT. Protein product: CASSLVSGNTIYF.

This clone was detected only a few times. The V call is TRBV6-6, the J call TRBJ1-5, with a weak D call TRBD1 (6 bases). The CDR3 is 19 amino acids. V lost 5 bases, J lost 5 bases, and 28 bases lay in between. Germline V gives CDR1 MNHNY, CDR2 SVGAGI (reference sequence). DNA for the CDR3: TGTGCCAGCAGTCAGACTCCCGGGACAATAAGAAGTATCTATCAGCCCCAGCATTTT. Its protein is CASSQTPGTIRSIYQPQHF.

Only a few counts were recorded for this clone. The V call is TRBV10-3, the J call TRBJ1-6; no clear D. V lost 4 bases, J lost 8 bases, and 6 bases lay in between. Germline CDR1 reads ENHRY; CDR2 reads SYGVKD. The CDR3 spans 12 residues. Written as DNA, the CDR3 is TGTGCCATCAGTGGGCTTGATTCACCCCTCCACTTT. Encoded protein: CAISGLDSPLHF.

DNA of the CDR3: TGCAGCGTTTCCCGCCTGGCAGGGGATGAAAAACTGTTTTTT. Protein: CSVSRLAGDEKLFF. This chain connects TRBV29-1 to TRBJ1-4, with D possibly being TRBD1 (6 bases). V gave up 5 bases and J gave up 6 bases, with 16 bases separating them. CDR1 and CDR2 (germline): SQVTM, ANQGSEA. This CDR3 region has 14 residues.

A single count supports this clone. The chain joins TRBV7-2 to TRBJ2-7; D may be TRBD1 (6 bases). From germline, CDR1 is SGHTA and CDR2 FQGNSA. With 5 bases removed from V and 4 bases from J, the gap between germline ends came to 15 bases. This CDR3 is built from 14 residues. The CDR3 coding sequence is TGTGCCAGCAGCCCCGGAGGACAGACTTACGAGCAGTACTTC. This codes for CASSPGGQTYEQYF.

The chain combines TRBV3-1 (or the pseudogene TRBV3-2) with TRBJ1-2; D remains unclear. CDR1 and CDR2 (germline): LGHDT, YNNKEL (reference sequence). V lost 0 bases and J 8 bases, leaving 13 bases between the germline ends. The CDR3 totals 14 residues. CDR3: CASSQEVIGSGYTF. CDR3 sequence (DNA): TGTGCCAGCAGCCAAGAGGTCATAGGGTCGGGCTACACCTTC.

This rearrangement joins TRBV25-1 to TRBJ1-4, with no clear D. The germline V gene encodes CDR1 MGHDK and CDR2 SYGVNS. V was pared by 1 base and J by 5 bases, with 5 bases between. This CDR3 has 13 residues. The CDR3 bases are TGTGCCAGCAGTGAATGGGCGAATGAAAAACTGTTTTTT. This sequence encodes CASSEWANEKLFF.

V is TRBV14 and J is TRBJ2-7, with D uncertain. The CDR3 is made up of 14 amino acids. CDR1 and CDR2 (germline): SGHDN, FVKESK. Trimming removed 4 bases at V and 3 bases at J, with 13 bases between. CDR3 protein: CASSPLDKDYEQYF. The CDR3 DNA sequence: TGTGCCAGCAGCCCGCTCGATAAGGACTACGAGCAGTACTTC.

V usage is TRBV7-3 and J usage is TRBJ2-5; 11 bases are shared with TRBD2. There are 15 residues in the CDR3. CDR1 SGHTA and CDR2 FQGTGA come from the germline V gene. Trimming at V came to 6 bases and at J to 5 bases, leaving 8 bases not matched to a gene. The CDR3 protein is CASSQTGTSGETQYF. DNA of the CDR3: TGTGCCAGCAGTCAAACCGGGACTAGCGGTGAGACCCAGTACTTC.

This clone has just one count. The CDR3 protein is CASIGGTGGNGELFF. The CDR3 DNA reads as TGCGCCAGCATTGGAGGGACAGGGGGCAACGGGGAGCTGTTTTTT. The chain carries TRBV5-1 and TRBJ2-2; 12 nucleotides align to TRBD1. V shed 6 bases and J 7 bases; nucleotides not matched to a gene: 7. Germline CDR1 SGHRS, CDR2 YFSETQ. This CDR3 region has 15 residues.

The V call is TRBV19, the J call TRBJ2-2; tentatively, D is TRBD2 (6 bases). Germline CDR1 and CDR2: LNHDA and SQIVND (reference sequence). Trimming shortened V by 4 bases and J by 0 bases, and 15 bases separated the two germline ends. The CDR3 is made up of 17 amino acids. CDR3 protein: CASSTGPRGTNTGELFF. The CDR3 DNA sequence: TGTGCCAGTAGTACAGGACCCCGCGGGACGAACACCGGGGAGCTGTTTTTT. Variable domain in full (rest from reference TRBV19 and TRBJ2-2): DGGITQSPKYLFRKEGQNVTLSCEQNLNHDAMYWYRQDPGQGLRLIYYSQIVNDFQKGDIAEGYSVSREKKESFPLTVTSAQKNPTAFYLCASSTGPRGTNTGELFFGEGSRLTVL.

Judged by abundance, this clone is medium-sized. J is TRBJ2-1 and V is TRBV6-4, with 10 nucleotides matching TRBD1. With 8 bases clipped from V and 9 bases from J, the junction kept 7 bases outside the gene matches. This CDR3 comprises 13 residues. Germline V lookup: CDR1 MRHNA, CDR2 SNTAGT. Here the CDR3 DNA reads TGTGCCAGCTCCGGGACAGGGGATGGTGAGCAGTTCTTC. Translation: CASSGTGDGEQFF.

The V and J genes are TRBV5-1 and TRBJ2-1; 7 bases are shared with TRBD1. The trim removed 8 bases at V and 6 bases at J, leaving 11 bases unmatched. This CDR3 spans 14 amino acids. The V gene's germline CDR1 is SGHRS and CDR2 YFSETQ. CDR3 region: CASRKQGSGNEQFF. The DNA of the CDR3 is TGCGCCAGTAGAAAACAGGGGTCGGGCAATGAGCAGTTCTTC.

V and J are TRBV18 and TRBJ1-2; D is ambiguous. Germline lookup yields CDR1 KGHSH and CDR2 LQKENI. CDR3 size: 14 residues. V was trimmed by 3 bases and J by 3 bases, leaving 11 bases between them. Here the CDR3 reads CASSPTRADYGYTF. The CDR3 bases are TGTGCCAGCTCACCTACCAGAGCCGACTATGGCTACACCTTC.

The gene calls are TRBV11-3 and TRBJ2-2, with 16 bases matching TRBD2. Germline trimming cut 5 bases from V and 4 bases from J; bases unmatched to any gene: 10. The CDR3 runs to 19 residues. CDR1 and CDR2 (germline): SGHNT, YENEEA. This CDR3 is CASSPGPGLAGGGTGELFF. CDR3 coding DNA: TGTGCCAGCAGCCCAGGACCGGGACTAGCGGGAGGGGGCACCGGGGAGCTGTTTTTT.

CDR3 nucleotides: TGTGCCAGCAGTGGGGACAGTAGTAGCTATGGCTACACCTTC. It yields the protein CASSGDSSSYGYTF. The chain recombines TRBV2 with TRBJ1-2; the match to TRBD1 covers 7 bases. After removal of 4 bases from V and 4 bases from J, the junction contained 6 bases not matched to a gene. Per germline, CDR1 SNHLY and CDR2 FYNNEI. The length of the CDR3 is 14 residues.

The chain employs TRBV5-1 and TRBJ2-3; D is unresolved. The length of the CDR3 is 14 residues. V lost 0 bases, J lost 4 bases, and 9 bases lay in between. Germline assignment: CDR1 SGHRS and CDR2 YFSETQ. This CDR3 reads CASSLGANSDTQYF. DNA for the CDR3: TGCGCCAGCAGCTTGGGGGCGAACTCAGATACGCAGTATTTT.

This chain uses TRBV7-6 with TRBJ2-1, with D possibly matching TRBD1 (5 bases). CDR3 length: 17 amino acids. Germline CDR1 is SGHVS and CDR2 is FNYEAQ. V lost 2 bases, J lost 5 bases, and 19 bases lay in between. The CDR3 sequence: CASSLSFRGSRHNEQFF. The CDR3 DNA sequence: TGTGCCAGCAGCTTAAGTTTTAGGGGTTCTCGCCACAATGAGCAGTTCTTC.

This chain uses TRBV6-5 with TRBJ1-2, with 8 positions matching TRBD1. V was clipped by 5 bases and J by 5 bases; unmatched bases: 7. The CDR3 spans 14 residues. Germline CDR1 MNHEY, CDR2 SVGAGI. The CDR3 DNA is TGTGCCAGCAGTAAGACAGGGGCTCGGTATGGCTACACCTTC. This codes for CASSKTGARYGYTF.

V usage is TRBV18 and J usage is TRBJ1-1; possible D gene TRBD1, 5 bases. The CDR3 has 13 amino acids. Germline values: CDR1 KGHSH, CDR2 LQKENI. V lost 4 bases, J lost 1 base, and 7 bases lay in between. CDR3 region: CASSLQENTEAFF. In DNA, the CDR3 is TGTGCCAGCTCACTACAGGAGAACACTGAAGCTTTCTTT.

This clone was counted only a few times. The genes are TRBV5-6 and TRBJ1-2; a possible D gene is TRBD1 (5 bases). This CDR3 is built from 18 residues. V dropped 0 bases and J dropped 2 bases, with 20 bases sitting between them. Looked up from germline, CDR1 is SGHDT and CDR2 is YYEEEE. CDR3 nucleotide sequence: TGTGCCAGCAGCTTGGCCATAACCGCGGGGGACCAAAACTATGGCTACACCTTC. Amino acids: CASSLAITAGDQNYGYTF.

The gene calls are TRBV19 and TRBJ1-1; D gene uncertain. The CDR3 has 13 residues. CDR1 and CDR2 (germline): LNHDA, SQIVND (reference sequence). Trimming pared 0 bases from V and 5 bases from J, leaving 7 bases between. Here the CDR3 DNA reads TGTGCCAGTAGTATAGATAGGCTAACTGAAGCTTTCTTT. Its protein product is CASSIDRLTEAFF.

By share, this clone counts as medium-sized (0.01 to 0.1%). The chain combines TRBV2 with TRBJ2-7; TRBD1 might be the D (6 bases). Germline CDR1 reads SNHLY; CDR2 reads FYNNEI. The CDR3 length is 12 residues. V was pared by 8 bases and J by 1 base, with 9 bases between. Here the CDR3 reads CASLGQSYEQYF. CDR3 DNA sequence: TGTGCCAGCTTAGGACAGTCCTACGAGCAGTACTTC.

The chain recombines TRBV5-6 with TRBJ2-3; no firm D call. The CDR3 consists of 16 residues. Germline CDR1 is SGHDT and CDR2 is YYEEEE. Trimming stripped 1 base from V and 3 bases from J, with 15 bases between. CDR3 in amino acids: CASSLNNRPMTDTQYF. The CDR3 DNA reads TGTGCCAGCAGCTTGAACAACAGACCTATGACAGATACGCAGTATTTT.

The gene calls are TRBV10-2 and TRBJ1-1; no firm D call. Germline V lookup: CDR1 WSHSY, CDR2 SAAADI. CDR3 length: 16 amino acids. V lost 0 bases to trimming and J lost 0 bases, with 11 bases between them. The CDR3 nucleotides read TGCGCCAGCAGTGAGTCTGTTAGAGCCATGAACACTGAAGCTTTCTTT. Encoded protein: CASSESVRAMNTEAFF.

This rearrangement joins TRBV5-1 to TRBJ2-5; 11 bases fit TRBD2. Germline assignment: CDR1 SGHRS and CDR2 YFSETQ. The CDR3 has 16 amino acids. With 3 bases clipped from V and 1 base from J, the junction kept 5 bases outside the gene matches. CDR3 in amino acids: CASSYSGGVPQETQYF. The DNA for the CDR3 is TGCGCCAGCAGCTATAGCGGGGGGGTCCCCCAAGAGACCCAGTACTTC.

The chain joins TRBV3-1 (or the pseudogene TRBV3-2) to TRBJ1-2; D unclear. Germline V CDR1 and CDR2: LGHDT, YNNKEL (reference sequence). V lost 4 bases, J lost 8 bases, and 14 bases lay in between. The CDR3 spans 13 residues. CDR3 coding DNA: TGTGCCAGCAGCCCTCGGCCCTACGGAGGCTACACCTTC. Protein: CASSPRPYGGYTF.

This chain uses TRBV4-2 with TRBJ2-7; 8 bases align to TRBD1. Per the germline V gene, CDR1 is LGHNA and CDR2 is YNFKEQ. The V gene end was trimmed by 0 bases and the J gene end by 1 base; junction bases not matched to a gene: 2. CDR3 length: 15 residues. CDR3 bases: TGTGCCAGCAGCCAAGAAACAGGGGGGTCCTACGAGCAGTACTTC. As protein: CASSQETGGSYEQYF.

This rearrangement joins TRBV19 to TRBJ1-4; no reliable D call. The ends were cut back, 1 base at V and 5 bases at J, with 11 bases in the middle. The germline V gene has CDR1 LNHDA and CDR2 SQIVND (reference sequence). This CDR3 is built from 15 residues. The CDR3 region is CASSIGGSANEKLFF. In DNA, the CDR3 is TGTGCCAGTAGTATAGGCGGGTCAGCCAATGAAAAACTGTTTTTT.